Shown below are 21 T cell receptor beta chains from a single sample sequenced in a study of T cell changes during pregnancy in multiple sclerosis. Clones were sequenced by immunoSEQ multiplex PCR, and TCRdb holds only the in-frame ones, with some missing. The repertoire holds 70,000 to 80,000 clones, with around 94% as singletons. This sample comprised peripheral blood, obtained in the third trimester of pregnancy. The receptors stem from a female donor with multiple sclerosis, enrolled in a pregnancy study.

The V call is TRBV11-2, the J call TRBJ1-1, with D perhaps TRBD1 (5 bases). The CDR3 is made up of 14 amino acids. Trimming took off 6 bases at V and 0 bases at J, with 11 bases between the two ends. CDR1 and CDR2 from the germline V gene are SGHAT and FQNNGV. The CDR3 DNA follows: TGTGCCAGCAGGCCCAGGGTCTTGAACACTGAAGCTTTCTTT. Its translation is CASRPRVLNTEAFF.

This chain links TRBV7-6 with TRBJ2-1, with TRBD1 identical over 8 bases. Losses at the gene ends were 5 bases for V and 8 bases for J; bases not matched to a gene: 8. The CDR3 is 14 residues long. Germline lookup yields CDR1 SGHVS and CDR2 FNYEAQ. CDR3 residues: CASSLMTGDDEQFF. In DNA, the CDR3 is TGTGCCAGCAGCCTCATGACAGGGGACGATGAGCAGTTCTTC.

V and J are TRBV7-3 and TRBJ2-1; D gene unclear. CDR1 SGHTA and CDR2 FQGTGA come from the germline V gene. The CDR3 length is 17 residues. With 3 bases removed from V and 12 bases from J, the gap between germline ends came to 27 bases. Here the CDR3 reads CASSFSRERRGPVAQFF. The DNA of the CDR3 is TGTGCCAGCAGCTTCTCCAGAGAACGCCGAGGCCCCGTGGCGCAGTTCTTC.

The CDR3 sequence: CASSRTGGGEKLFF. CDR3 sequence (DNA): TGTGCCAGCAGTCGGACAGGGGGTGGTGAAAAACTGTTTTTT. The gene calls are TRBV6-5 and TRBJ1-4, with 10 bases aligning to TRBD1. After removal of 5 bases from V and 7 bases from J, the junction contained 4 bases not matched to a gene. The germline V gene encodes CDR1 MNHEY and CDR2 SVGAGI. CDR3 size: 14 residues.

There are a few counts of this clone. V is TRBV6-4 and J is TRBJ1-1; 9 positions agree with TRBD1. V was clipped by 0 bases and J by 4 bases; unmatched bases: 0. Germline values: CDR1 MRHNA, CDR2 SNTAGT. This CDR3 contains 14 residues. The CDR3 nucleotides read TGTGCCAGCAGTGACTCGACAGGGGGCACTGAAGCTTTCTTT. It codes for CASSDSTGGTEAFF.

This rearrangement joins TRBV5-1 to TRBJ2-3; 15 bases line up with TRBD2. The CDR3 runs to 19 residues. Germline values: CDR1 SGHRS, CDR2 YFSETQ. J was trimmed by 0 bases and V by 3 bases; bases with no gene match: 8. The CDR3 DNA sequence: TGCGCCAGCAGCTCGGGACTAGCGGGGGGTGATCCTAGCACAGATACGCAGTATTTT. Translating gives CASSSGLAGGDPSTDTQYF. The whole variable domain, filled in from reference TRBV5-1 and TRBJ2-3, reads KAGVTQTPRYLIKTRGQQVTLSCSPISGHRSVSWYQQTPGQGLQFLFEYFSETQRNKGNFPGRFSGRQFSNSRSEMNVSTLELGDSALYLCASSSGLAGGDPSTDTQYFGPGTRLTVL.

The chain carries TRBV6-6 and TRBJ1-5, with a possible D match to TRBD1 (5 bases). Germline CDR1 and CDR2: MNHNY and SVGAGI (reference sequence). The ends were cut back, 4 bases at V and 2 bases at J, with 12 bases in the middle. The CDR3 contains 15 residues. The CDR3: CASSSLGLGNQPQHF. The CDR3 DNA reads as TGTGCCAGCAGTTCCTTGGGACTCGGCAATCAGCCCCAGCATTTT.

This clone was counted a single time. The chain combines TRBV18 with TRBJ1-4; 7 bases fit TRBD1. The CDR3 runs 16 residues. The trim removed 2 bases at V and 5 bases at J, leaving 8 bases unmatched. Looked up from germline, CDR1 is KGHSH and CDR2 is LQKENI. The CDR3: CASSPDRVGLNEKLFF. The DNA of the CDR3 is TGTGCCAGCTCACCAGACAGGGTGGGCCTCAATGAAAAACTGTTTTTT.

V gene TRBV9 combines with J gene TRBJ1-5; tentatively, D is TRBD1 (6 bases). The CDR3 consists of 14 residues. Trimming took off 3 bases at V and 0 bases at J, with 7 bases between the two ends. Looked up from germline, CDR1 is SGDLS and CDR2 is YYNGEE. CDR3 region: CASSEGGSNQPQHF. The DNA for the CDR3 is TGTGCCAGCAGCGAAGGGGGTAGCAATCAGCCCCAGCATTTT.

The chain is built from TRBV6-7 and TRBJ1-6, with TRBD1 identical over 9 bases. TRBV6-7 is labeled an ORF, and its function is uncertain. There are 14 residues in the CDR3. J lost 7 bases, V lost 6 bases, and 4 bases had no gene match. The CDR3 reads CASSRTGDNSPLHF. Written as DNA, the CDR3 is TGTGCCAGCAGCCGGACAGGGGACAATTCACCCCTCCACTTT.

This chain connects TRBV7-2 to TRBJ1-5; D ambiguous. Germline CDR1 SGHTA, CDR2 FQGNSA. The CDR3 sequence is 15 residues long. With 5 bases removed from V and 9 bases from J, the gap between germline ends came to 20 bases. The CDR3: CASSATLKGDRPQHF. The CDR3 DNA follows: TGTGCCAGCAGCGCCACTCTAAAGGGAGATCGGCCCCAGCATTTT.

The CDR3 loop reads CASSLPNRGYGYTF. The CDR3 DNA is TGTGCCAGCAGTTTACCCAACAGGGGCTATGGCTACACCTTC. This chain connects TRBV28 to TRBJ1-2; TRBD1 matches 7 bases. In germline, CDR1 is MDHEN, CDR2 SYDVKM. The CDR3 covers 14 residues. V dropped 2 bases and J dropped 4; count of bases not matched to a gene: 4.

The chain links TRBV7-2 to TRBJ1-3; no clear D. This CDR3 spans 14 amino acids. The V gene lost 1 base and the J gene lost 2 bases, with 6 bases spanning the gap. Per the germline V gene, CDR1 is SGHTA and CDR2 is FQGNSA. CDR3 residues: CASSLGLAGNTIYF. CDR3 nucleotide sequence: TGTGCCAGCAGCTTAGGGCTAGCTGGAAACACCATATATTTT.

The CDR3 loop reads CASSERGNIQYF. The CDR3 bases are TGTGCCAGCAGTGAAAGGGGGAACATTCAGTACTTC. The chain couples TRBV2 to TRBJ2-4; tentatively, D is TRBD1 (6 bases). This CDR3 comprises 12 residues. CDR1 is SNHLY, CDR2 FYNNEI, per germline. Trimming took 2 bases from V and 7 from J, leaving 6 bases between them.

This rearrangement joins TRBV4-3 to TRBJ1-5; TRBD1 might be the D (6 bases). Germline CDR1 reads LGHNA; CDR2 reads YSLEER. V lost 0 bases and J lost 5, with 14 bases in between. CDR3 length equals 16 residues. The CDR3 protein is CASSQEEQGKDQPQHF. The CDR3 DNA reads as TGCGCCAGCAGCCAAGAGGAACAGGGCAAGGATCAGCCCCAGCATTTT.

V and J are TRBV19 and TRBJ1-4; D remains unclear. Per germline, CDR1 LNHDA and CDR2 SQIVND (reference sequence). The CDR3 extends over 12 amino acids. V lost 7 bases to trimming and J lost 7 bases, with 10 bases between them. CDR3: CASNDGPEKLFF. The CDR3 DNA reads as TGTGCCAGTAATGATGGGCCTGAAAAACTGTTTTTT.

This clone came up once. The genes are TRBV6-4 and TRBJ2-3; 7 nucleotides match TRBD1. This CDR3 has 15 amino acids. The V gene's germline CDR1 is MRHNA and CDR2 SNTAGT. V was clipped by 0 bases and J by 3 bases; unmatched bases: 3. The CDR3, as DNA: TGTGCCAGCAGTGACTCGACAGGGAGTACAGATACGCAGTATTTT. It is translated as CASSDSTGSTDTQYF.

The gene calls are TRBV27 and TRBJ2-7; TRBD1 matches 10 bases. This CDR3 is built from 17 residues. The V and J ends lost 3 bases and 2 bases, in that order; junction bases with no gene match: 10. Germline values: CDR1 MNHEY, CDR2 SMNVEV (reference sequence). The CDR3 nucleotides read TGTGCCAGCAGTTTGAGAAGTGTGGGACAGGGGCCCTACGAGCAGTACTTC. Protein: CASSLRSVGQGPYEQYF.

The chain employs TRBV4-3 and TRBJ1-5; TRBD1 aligns across 8 bases. The CDR3 covers 19 residues. V lost 2 bases to trimming and J lost 3 bases; unmatched junction nucleotides: 15. Germline V gene sequence: CDR1 LGHNA, CDR2 YSLEER. In nucleotides, the CDR3 is TGCGCCAGCAGCCAACGTTACTCCCTGGACAGGGTCTACAATCAGCCCCAGCATTTT. Protein sequence: CASSQRYSLDRVYNQPQHF.

The CDR3 DNA sequence: TGTGCCAGCAGCTCGGACAGCGGGAACACTGAAGCTTTCTTT. Amino acids: CASSSDSGNTEAFF. The chain has TRBV5-6 and TRBJ1-1; maybe TRBD1 (6 bases). The germline V and J ends were trimmed by 3 bases and 1 base, with 10 bases remaining between them. The CDR3 contains 14 residues. The germline V gene encodes CDR1 SGHDT and CDR2 YYEEEE.

The V call is TRBV12-5, the J call TRBJ2-3, with 10 positions matching TRBD1. This CDR3 contains 14 residues. V trimming: 4 bases; J trimming: 6 bases; junction bases outside the gene matches: 4. Germline values: CDR1 LGHNT, CDR2 FRNRAP. CDR3 in amino acids: CASGSGQGSDTQYF. The CDR3 region has the DNA TGTGCTAGTGGTTCGGGACAGGGGTCCGATACGCAGTATTTT.